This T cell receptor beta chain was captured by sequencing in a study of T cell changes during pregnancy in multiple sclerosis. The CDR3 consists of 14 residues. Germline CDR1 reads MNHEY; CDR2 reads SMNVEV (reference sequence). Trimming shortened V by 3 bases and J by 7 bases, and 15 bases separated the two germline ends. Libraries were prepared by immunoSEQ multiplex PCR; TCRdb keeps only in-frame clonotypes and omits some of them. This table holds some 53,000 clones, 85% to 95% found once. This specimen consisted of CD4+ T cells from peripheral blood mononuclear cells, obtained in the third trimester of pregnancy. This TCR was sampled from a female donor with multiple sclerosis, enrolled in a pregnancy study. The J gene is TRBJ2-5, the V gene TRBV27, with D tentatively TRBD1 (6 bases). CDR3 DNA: TGTGCCAGCAGTTTTAGCAGGGGCCAGGGGACCCAGTACTTC. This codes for CASSFSRGQGTQYF.